The next 32 T cell receptor beta chains were all read from a single sample in a study of glioma-infiltrating T cells after dendritic cell vaccination. The method was immunoSEQ multiplex PCR; TCRdb's version includes in-frame clones alone and lacks a portion of them. Of approximately 50,000 clones listed, approximately 89% are singletons. As for time point: after dendritic cell vaccination, including at tumor progression/relapse. Sample: blood, taken after dendritic cell vaccination. These TCRs come from a human donor with glioblastoma.

V gene TRBV10-3 combines with J gene TRBJ2-1, with 11 nucleotides matching TRBD1. V lost 2 bases, J lost 0 bases, and 6 bases stayed unmatched. The CDR3 spans 18 residues. Germline V CDR1 and CDR2: ENHRY, SYGVKD. In nucleotides, the CDR3 is TGTGCCATCAGTGAGGGACAGGGGGCTCCAAGCTCCTACAATGAGCAGTTCTTC. It encodes CAISEGQGAPSSYNEQFF.

The rearrangement joins TRBV10-1 to TRBJ2-7; possibly TRBD1 for D (6 bases). V was trimmed by 0 bases and J by 4 bases, leaving 13 bases between them. The CDR3 contains 15 residues. The V gene's germline CDR1 is WNHNN and CDR2 SYGVQD (reference sequence). The DNA for the CDR3 is TGCGCCAGCAGTGAGTCTTGGGACATATCTTACGAGCAGTACTTC. The encoded protein is CASSESWDISYEQYF.

V and J are TRBV6-6 and TRBJ2-1; 7 bases match TRBD2. Looked up from germline, CDR1 is MNHNY and CDR2 is SVGAGI (reference sequence). The junction had 7 bases not matched to a gene; V was cut back by 0 bases and J by 5 bases. This CDR3 region has 16 residues. This chain's CDR3 is CASSYSWQGGDNEQFF. CDR3 nucleotide sequence: TGTGCCAGCAGTTACTCGTGGCAGGGAGGGGACAATGAGCAGTTCTTC.

The rearrangement uses TRBV4-1 and TRBJ2-7, with TRBD2 identical over 13 bases. CDR1 is MGHRA, CDR2 YSYEKL, per germline. V shed 1 base, J shed 9 bases, and the junction held 9 bases outside the gene matches. This CDR3 contains 16 residues. In DNA form, the CDR3 reads TGCGCCAGCAGCCAAGGTTACGGACTAGCGGGAGAAGCGCAGTACTTC. It specifies CASSQGYGLAGEAQYF.

The genes are TRBV4-3 and TRBJ1-3; D ambiguous. The germline V gene has CDR1 LGHNA and CDR2 YSLEER. Trimming pared 0 bases from V and 0 bases from J, leaving 6 bases between. CDR3 length equals 15 residues. CDR3 coding DNA: TGCGCCAGCAGCCAAGATGTGAGCTCTGGAAACACCATATATTTT. Its protein is CASSQDVSSGNTIYF.

This chain connects TRBV27 to TRBJ1-1; D call uncertain. The length of the CDR3 is 13 residues. The germline V gene has CDR1 MNHEY and CDR2 SMNVEV (reference sequence). Between the trimmed V and J ends, which lost 7 bases and 11 bases, there was a span of 20 bases. CDR3 in amino acids: CASTHHGGLGAFF. Here the CDR3 DNA reads TGTGCCAGCACCCATCACGGCGGGTTGGGGGCTTTCTTT.

The chain joins TRBV7-9 to TRBJ1-1; a possible D gene is TRBD1 (6 bases). The V and J ends lost 5 bases and 0 bases respectively, with 13 bases between them. The CDR3 is made up of 15 amino acids. CDR1 SEHNR and CDR2 FQNEAQ come from the germline V gene (reference sequence). The CDR3: CASSNIQGLNTEAFF. The CDR3 DNA reads TGTGCCAGCAGCAATATCCAGGGGCTGAACACTGAAGCTTTCTTT.

This chain links TRBV19 with TRBJ2-1; TRBD1 matches at 7 bases. The CDR3 is 17 residues long. The V gene's germline CDR1 is LNHDA and CDR2 SQIVND (reference sequence). After removal of 0 bases from V and 4 bases from J, the junction contained 9 bases not matched to a gene. The CDR3 reads CASSIDLTGDVYNEQFF. Written as DNA, the CDR3 is TGTGCCAGTAGTATAGACCTAACAGGGGATGTATACAATGAGCAGTTCTTC.

V gene TRBV28 combines with J gene TRBJ1-5; D call uncertain. This CDR3 spans 15 amino acids. The ends were cut back, 5 bases at V and 0 bases at J, with 11 bases in the middle. The V gene's germline CDR1 is MDHEN and CDR2 SYDVKM. The CDR3 loop reads CASSSHSNSNQPQHF. CDR3 nucleotides: TGTGCCAGCAGTAGCCACAGTAATAGCAATCAGCCCCAGCATTTT.

The V and J genes are TRBV4-3 and TRBJ1-5; no clear D. The CDR3 runs 13 residues. Germline V gene lookup returns CDR1 LGHNA and CDR2 YSLEER. Deletions cut 0 bases from V and 6 bases from J, with 6 bases between. CDR3 sequence (DNA): TGCGCCAGCAGCCAAGATTCGGGTCAGCCCCAGCATTTT. Its protein product is CASSQDSGQPQHF.

Only a few counts were recorded for this clone. V gene TRBV4-3 combines with J gene TRBJ2-2, with D uncertain. The CDR3 runs to 13 residues. V lost 3 bases and J lost 6, with 8 bases in between. CDR1 is LGHNA and CDR2 is YSLEER in the germline V gene. The CDR3 here is CASSHQWSGELFF. The CDR3 coding sequence is TGCGCCAGCAGCCACCAGTGGTCCGGGGAGCTGTTTTTT.

The J gene is TRBJ2-5, the V gene TRBV27; 9 bases map to TRBD1. This CDR3 comprises 15 residues. The V and J ends lost 4 bases and 4 bases, in that order; junction bases with no gene match: 7. CDR1 is MNHEY, CDR2 SMNVEV, per germline (reference sequence). CDR3 in DNA: TGTGCCAGCAGTTCGTCGACAGGGGGAGCAGAGACCCAGTACTTC. Translated, it gives CASSSSTGGAETQYF.

The CDR3 bases are TGTGCCAGCAGTACTAGCGGGAGGACTAGCTCCTACAATGAGCAGTTCTTC. Protein product: CASSTSGRTSSYNEQFF. The chain carries TRBV27 and TRBJ2-1, with TRBD2 matching over 12 bases. Germline V CDR1 and CDR2: MNHEY, SMNVEV (reference sequence). The CDR3 loop spans 17 amino acids. V shed 5 bases, J shed 0 bases, and the junction held 5 bases outside the gene matches.

The rearrangement joins TRBV5-3 to TRBJ1-5, with D uncertain. TRBV5-3 has ORF status, its function being uncertain. This CDR3 region has 16 residues. V was clipped by 1 base and J by 4 bases, with 15 bases between them. The CDR3: CARSLLETVRNQPQHF. The CDR3 nucleotides read TGTGCCAGAAGCTTGTTGGAGACGGTAAGGAATCAGCCCCAGCATTTT.

The genes are TRBV28 and TRBJ2-1, with a tentative D call TRBD2 (6 bases). V dropped 4 bases and J dropped 8 bases, with 15 bases sitting between them. This CDR3 region has 14 residues. Germline CDR1 reads MDHEN; CDR2 reads SYDVKM. The CDR3 DNA reads TGTGCCAGCAGTTCAACTAGCCCCAGGGATGAGCAGTTCTTC. Protein: CASSSTSPRDEQFF.

The chain is built from TRBV7-2 and TRBJ2-5; 10 bases fit TRBD2. From germline, CDR1 is SGHTA and CDR2 FQGNSA. V gave up 2 bases and J gave up 3 bases; unmatched junction bases: 12. The CDR3 spans 18 residues. The CDR3 reads CASSLFLAGAPEEETQYF. Written as DNA, the CDR3 is TGTGCCAGCAGCTTATTCCTAGCGGGAGCCCCAGAAGAAGAGACCCAGTACTTC.

The chain couples TRBV7-3 to TRBJ2-1; perhaps TRBD2 as D (6 bases). This CDR3 is built from 14 residues. Between the trimmed V and J ends, which lost 0 bases and 8 bases, there was a span of 11 bases. The germline CDR1 and CDR2 sequences are SGHTA and FQGTGA. CDR3 amino acids: CASSLTGLIDEQFF. The CDR3 bases are TGTGCCAGCAGCTTAACGGGACTCATCGATGAGCAGTTCTTC. Filled out from reference TRBV7-3 and TRBJ2-1, the complete variable domain reads GAGVSQTPSNKVTEKGKYVELRCDPISGHTALYWYRQSLGQGPEFLIYFQGTGAADDSGLPNDRFFAVRPEGSVSTLKIQRTERGDSAVYLCASSLTGLIDEQFFGPGTRLTVL.

This chain links TRBV6-1 with TRBJ1-1; D may be TRBD1 (5 bases). Germline CDR1 reads MNHNS; CDR2 reads SASEGT. V lost 6 bases and J lost 5, with 13 bases in between. This CDR3 contains 13 residues. The CDR3 region has the DNA TGTGCCAGCAGGGGGGGTTGGGGGACTGAAGCTTTCTTT. The encoded protein is CASRGGWGTEAFF.

The V and J genes are TRBV20-1 and TRBJ2-1; D may be TRBD2 (5 bases). The CDR3 covers 9 residues. Germline loops: CDR1 DFQATT, CDR2 SNEGSKA (reference sequence). Between the trimmed V and J ends, which lost 6 bases and 10 bases, there was a span of 7 bases. CDR3 residues: CSAPGEQFF. The CDR3 region has the DNA TGCAGTGCCCCGGGAGAGCAGTTCTTC.

This chain links TRBV2 with TRBJ2-1, with 13 bases matching TRBD2. The CDR3 runs 21 residues. The germline V gene encodes CDR1 SNHLY and CDR2 FYNNEI. Germline trimming cut 7 bases from V and 0 bases from J; bases unmatched to any gene: 18. This CDR3 reads CASMIPGLAGSPAGSYNEQFF. The CDR3 nucleotides read TGTGCCAGCATGATTCCGGGACTAGCGGGATCCCCCGCCGGCTCCTACAATGAGCAGTTCTTC.

This clone was counted a few times. The genes are TRBV6-5 and TRBJ1-5; D is uncertain. V lost 0 bases and J 4 bases, leaving 7 bases between the germline ends. The germline V gene encodes CDR1 MNHEY and CDR2 SVGAGI. The CDR3 is made up of 14 amino acids. CDR3: CASSYSVQNQPQHF. The CDR3 DNA is TGTGCCAGCAGTTACTCCGTACAAAATCAGCCCCAGCATTTT.

The chain has TRBV27 and TRBJ2-7, with D tentatively TRBD2 (6 bases). The CDR3 consists of 14 residues. V lost 3 bases and J 6 bases, leaving 15 bases between the germline ends. The germline V gene encodes CDR1 MNHEY and CDR2 SMNVEV (reference sequence). The CDR3 loop reads CASSLSGVGSEQYF. CDR3 coding DNA: TGTGCCAGCAGTTTGTCGGGAGTTGGTAGCGAGCAGTACTTC.

The V gene is TRBV5-6, the J gene TRBJ2-1; weak D call: TRBD1 (5 bases). Germline lookup yields CDR1 SGHDT and CDR2 YYEEEE. The V gene lost 2 bases and the J gene lost 6 bases, with 9 bases spanning the gap. The CDR3 is 13 amino acids. The CDR3 sequence: CASSFGGANEQFF. CDR3 nucleotides: TGTGCCAGCAGCTTTGGTGGGGCCAATGAGCAGTTCTTC. Variable domain in full (rest from reference TRBV5-6 and TRBJ2-1): DAGVTQSPTHLIKTRGQQVTLRCSPKSGHDTVSWYQQALGQGPQFIFQYYEEEERQRGNFPDRFSGHQFPNYSSELNVNALLLGDSALYLCASSFGGANEQFFGPGTRLTVL.

This clone was found once. This chain links TRBV28 with TRBJ2-1, with 7 bases that match TRBD2. This CDR3 has 14 residues. In germline, CDR1 is MDHEN, CDR2 SYDVKM. The V gene end was trimmed by 6 bases and the J gene end by 3 bases; junction bases not matched to a gene: 5. CDR3 amino acids: CASSGRTGYNEQFF. As DNA, the CDR3 is TGTGCCAGCAGCGGGAGGACCGGCTACAATGAGCAGTTCTTC. The whole variable domain, filled in from reference TRBV28 and TRBJ2-1, reads DVKVTQSSRYLVKRTGEKVFLECVQDMDHENMFWYRQDPGLGLRLIYFSYDVKMKEKGDIPEGYSVSREKKERFSLILESASTNQTSMYLCASSGRTGYNEQFFGPGTRLTVL.

The gene calls are TRBV5-4 and TRBJ1-2; possibly TRBD1 for D (5 bases). Germline CDR1 reads SGHNT; CDR2 reads YYREEE (reference sequence). This CDR3 contains 15 residues. V was shortened by 4 bases and J by 4 bases, with 17 bases between the two germline ends. The CDR3 DNA follows: TGTGCCAGCAGCCATATTAGACAGTTCAGCTATGGCTACACCTTC. Residues: CASSHIRQFSYGYTF.

V and J are TRBV5-1 and TRBJ1-4, with D maybe TRBD1 (5 bases). This CDR3 region has 13 residues. V lost 3 bases, J lost 8 bases, and 11 bases lay in between. CDR1 is SGHRS and CDR2 is YFSETQ in the germline V gene. This CDR3 is CASSSQGGEKLFF. The DNA for the CDR3 is TGCGCCAGCAGCTCTCAGGGCGGCGAAAAACTGTTTTTT. The full variable domain, in which reference TRBV5-1 and TRBJ1-4 provide the parts outside the CDR3, is KAGVTQTPRYLIKTRGQQVTLSCSPISGHRSVSWYQQTPGQGLQFLFEYFSETQRNKGNFPGRFSGRQFSNSRSEMNVSTLELGDSALYLCASSSQGGEKLFFGSGTQLSVL.

This clone was recorded once. This chain connects TRBV7-9 to TRBJ2-7; D may be TRBD1 (6 bases). This CDR3 has 16 residues. Trimming removed 3 bases from V and 2 bases from J, with 17 bases in between. In germline, CDR1 is SEHNR, CDR2 FQNEAQ (reference sequence). The CDR3 here is CASSLIFRGLTYEQYF. The CDR3 nucleotides read TGTGCCAGCAGCTTGATTTTCAGGGGTCTCACCTACGAGCAGTACTTC.

V is TRBV18 and J is TRBJ1-1, with 12 bases aligning to TRBD1. CDR3 length: 17 amino acids. From germline, CDR1 is KGHSH and CDR2 LQKENI. V lost 0 bases and J lost 4; bases outside the gene matches: 6. The DNA of the CDR3 is TGTGCCAGCTCACCACCCAGGGACAGGGGGCATAGCACTGAAGCTTTCTTT. Translation gives CASSPPRDRGHSTEAFF.

The chain employs TRBV2 and TRBJ2-3, with D uncertain. CDR3 length equals 14 residues. V was clipped by 5 bases and J by 6 bases, with 15 bases between them. The germline gives CDR1 SNHLY, CDR2 FYNNEI. The CDR3: CASSILTESDTQYF. DNA for the CDR3: TGTGCCAGCAGTATACTAACGGAGTCCGATACGCAGTATTTT.

This chain joins TRBV4-1 and TRBJ2-5; maybe TRBD2 (6 bases). The J call is doubtful: the DNA matches TRBJ2-7 better. The CDR3 is made up of 15 amino acids. Germline-derived CDR1 and CDR2 are MGHRA and YSYEKL. The CDR3 region is CASSLGSVSTYEQYF. CDR3 coding DNA: TGCGCCAGCAGCCTCGGGAGCGTGAGCACCTACGAGCAGTACTTC.

The chain combines TRBV5-6 with TRBJ1-1; no clear D gene. V lost 4 bases, J lost 0 bases, and 10 bases lay in between. The CDR3 extends over 14 amino acids. The V gene's germline CDR1 is SGHDT and CDR2 YYEEEE. The CDR3 nucleotides are TGTGCCAGCAGCCGACGGGATTTGAACACTGAAGCTTTCTTT. It specifies CASSRRDLNTEAFF.

The chain employs TRBV2 and TRBJ2-2, with D perhaps matching TRBD2 (11 bases). In germline, CDR1 is SNHLY, CDR2 FYNNEI. Trimming removed 7 bases at V and 3 bases at J, with 36 bases between. This CDR3 is built from 22 residues. The CDR3 loop reads CASNRDRGRTSGRSKDTGELFF. The CDR3 DNA follows: TGTGCCAGCAATCGTGACAGGGGGCGAACTAGCGGGAGAAGTAAGGACACCGGGGAGCTGTTTTTT.